This T cell receptor beta chain was sequenced in a study of Graves' ophthalmopathy and Graves' hyperthyroidism. Trimming removed 2 bases from V and 4 bases from J, with 14 bases in between. The length of the CDR3 is 14 residues. Germline loops: CDR1 DFQATT, CDR2 SNEGSKA (reference sequence). Amplified material comprised TCR beta CDR3 regions derived from RNA transcripts. The workflow started with a first-round RT-PCR run with HTBI primers and then moved on to a second-round multiplex PCR. TCRdb reprocessed the multiplex PCR reads via MiXCR and lists one record per CDR3 protein. The table records about 500,000 distinct CDR3 sequences, 35% to 45% of them present only once. This clonotype appeared many times. Its antigen is unknown. Patients newly diagnosed with hyperthyroidism, under 2 months' duration, were aged 18 to 65, the study reports. Broader study findings: Sensitivity reached approximately 88% and specificity about 76% for a 13-signature model separating ophthalmopathy from stable hyperthyroidism. The model flagged ophthalmopathy progression at about 68% sensitivity and under 75% specificity. The blood repertoire also included most expanded thyroid clonotypes above 0.001 frequency.

This sequence joins TRBV20-1 and TRBJ1-1; TRBD1 is a possible D gene (6 bases). The sample taken for sequencing was peripheral blood or thyroid tissue (not recorded which). The receptor was isolated from an adult man with Graves' hyperthyroidism. The CDR3 reads CSARLGAGVTEAFF. The CDR3, as DNA: TGCAGTGCTAGACTGGGGGCAGGGGTCACTGAAGCTTTCTTT.